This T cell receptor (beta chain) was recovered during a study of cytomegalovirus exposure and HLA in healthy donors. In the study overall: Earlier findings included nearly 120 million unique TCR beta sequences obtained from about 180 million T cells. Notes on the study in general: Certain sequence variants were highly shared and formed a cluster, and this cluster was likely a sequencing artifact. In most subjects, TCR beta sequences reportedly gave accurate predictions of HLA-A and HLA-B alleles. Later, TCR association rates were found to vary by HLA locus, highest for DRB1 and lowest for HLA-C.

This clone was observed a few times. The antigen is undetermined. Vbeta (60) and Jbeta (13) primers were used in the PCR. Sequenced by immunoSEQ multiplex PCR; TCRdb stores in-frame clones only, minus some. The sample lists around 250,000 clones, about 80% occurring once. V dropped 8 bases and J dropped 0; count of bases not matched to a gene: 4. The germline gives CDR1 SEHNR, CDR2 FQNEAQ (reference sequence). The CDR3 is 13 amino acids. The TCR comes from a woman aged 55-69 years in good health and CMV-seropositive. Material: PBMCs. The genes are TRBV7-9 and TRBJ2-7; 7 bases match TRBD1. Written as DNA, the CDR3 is TGTGCCAGCTTGGGACAGAACTCCTACGAGCAGTACTTC. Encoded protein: CASLGQNSYEQYF.